A selection of T cell receptor beta chains follows, all from one sample in a study of T cell responses to AZD1222 COVID-19 vaccine. Profiled with immunoSEQ multiplex PCR; TCRdb holds only in-frame clones, not every one. The table shows 100,000 to 150,000 clones, with 93% occurring only once. The sample was peripheral blood, taken on day 0 of AZD1222 vaccination. The receptor source for this set is an adult in good health. CDR3s include the opening cysteine and the closing phenylalanine or tryptophan. D genes are given only for firm matches. Size is stated for part of the rows, as once, few or many counts, or as a class when the clone is expanded.

CDR3 protein | CDR3 DNA | D gene | J gene | clone size | V gene
CASKVHWNKQYF | TGTGCCAGCAAGGTCCACTGGAACAAGCAGTACTTC | NA | TRBJ2-7 | NA | TRBV2
CASSLGTGDNQPQHF | TGTGCCAGCAGCTTGGGGACAGGGGATAATCAGCCCCAGCATTTT | TRBD1 | TRBJ1-5 | NA | TRBV7-6
CASSLPKTGVAFF | TGTGCCAGCAGTTTACCCAAGACAGGGGTGGCTTTCTTT | TRBD1 | TRBJ1-1 | NA | TRBV28
CASSIGRVGRDTEAFF | TGTGCCAGCAGTATCGGACGGGTAGGGAGGGACACTGAAGCTTTCTTT | NA | TRBJ1-1 | NA | TRBV7-8
CSVWWGADTQYF | TGCAGCGTTTGGTGGGGGGCAGATACGCAGTATTTT | NA | TRBJ2-3 | once | TRBV29-1
CATSRDGGSGNTIYF | TGTGCCACCAGCAGAGATGGGGGTTCCGGAAACACCATATATTTT | NA | TRBJ1-3 | NA | TRBV15
CASSLFSLDNSPLHF | TGTGCCAGCAGCTTGTTCTCTCTTGATAATTCACCCCTCCACTTT | NA | TRBJ1-6 | NA | TRBV5-4
CASSAPPGWGGTEAFF | TGTGCCAGCAGCGCCCCACCGGGGTGGGGGGGCACTGAAGCTTTCTTT | NA | TRBJ1-1 | NA | TRBV9
CASSQVIRVDEQFF | TGTGCCAGCAGCCAAGTCATCAGGGTTGATGAGCAGTTCTTC | NA | TRBJ2-1 | NA | TRBV3-1/TRBV3-2
CASSFWTSGSTDTQYF | TGTGCCAGCAGTTTCTGGACTAGCGGGTCAACAGATACGCAGTATTTT | TRBD2 | TRBJ2-3 | NA | TRBV28
CASTPIGSGGAGPDTQYF | TGTGCCAGTACCCCAATCGGGAGCGGGGGGGCTGGTCCAGATACGCAGTATTTT | TRBD2 | TRBJ2-3 | NA | TRBV19
CASSPTGPNEKLFF | TGTGCCAGCTCACCCACAGGTCCGAATGAAAAACTGTTTTTT | NA | TRBJ1-4 | NA | TRBV18
CAWSVGGPGHYGYTF | TGTGCCTGGAGTGTGGGGGGGCCCGGACATTATGGCTACACCTTC | NA | TRBJ1-2 | NA | TRBV30
CASSLSGGTEAFF | TGCGCCAGCAGCTTGAGTGGGGGGACTGAAGCTTTCTTT | NA | TRBJ1-1 | NA | TRBV5-1
CASSISGTQGYEQYF | TGTGCCAGCAGTATTTCGGGGACTCAAGGGTACGAGCAGTACTTC | NA | TRBJ2-7 | NA | TRBV7-2
CASMRGGEQYF | TGTGCCAGCATGAGAGGTGGAGAGCAGTACTTC | NA | TRBJ2-7 | NA | TRBV12-3/TRBV12-4
CASSATGGGAQAFF | TGTGCCAGCAGCGCGACGGGCGGGGGGGCGCAGGCTTTCTTT | NA | TRBJ1-1 | NA | TRBV9
CATSGLYDDEQYF | TGTGCCACCAGCGGCCTTTATGACGACGAGCAGTACTTC | NA | TRBJ2-7 | NA | TRBV15
CASSQAPTSGVDTQYF | TGCGCCAGCAGCCAAGCCCCGACTAGCGGGGTGGATACGCAGTATTTT | TRBD2 | TRBJ2-3 | NA | TRBV4-1
CASLRGTGYTF | TGTGCCAGTCTCCGGGGTACCGGCTACACCTTC | NA | TRBJ1-2 | once | TRBV19
CAWSIAGGNYGYTF | TGTGCCTGGAGTATAGCTGGGGGGAACTATGGCTACACCTTC | NA | TRBJ1-2 | NA | TRBV30
CASSAGGRQPQHF | TGTGCCAGCAGCGCAGGGGGGCGGCAGCCCCAGCATTTT | TRBD1 | TRBJ1-5 | NA | TRBV12-3/TRBV12-4
CASSPTGGAVGEQYF | TGTGCCAGCAGCCCGACTGGGGGGGCCGTTGGGGAGCAGTACTTC | NA | TRBJ2-7 | NA | TRBV3-1/TRBV3-2
CAISDGGTGNTEAFF | TGTGCCATCAGTGATGGGGGGACAGGGAACACTGAAGCTTTCTTT | TRBD1 | TRBJ1-1 | NA | TRBV10-3
CASSFYGTQNTGELFF | TGTGCCAGCAGTTTTTACGGGACCCAGAACACCGGGGAGCTGTTTTTT | NA | TRBJ2-2 | NA | TRBV27
CASSLSERSPLHF | TGTGCCAGCAGCTTATCTGAACGGTCACCCCTCCACTTT | NA | TRBJ1-6 | NA | TRBV7-3
CASSLGGAQETQYF | TGCGCCAGCAGCTTGGGCGGGGCGCAAGAGACCCAGTACTTC | NA | TRBJ2-5 | NA | TRBV5-1
CASSQGQGVTEAFF | TGCGCCAGCAGCCAGGGACAGGGGGTCACTGAAGCTTTCTTT | TRBD1 | TRBJ1-1 | NA | TRBV4-3
CASSQAGGIKNEQFF | TGTGCCAGCAGCCAAGCGGGAGGGATTAAAAATGAGCAGTTCTTC | TRBD2 | TRBJ2-1 | NA | TRBV7-8
CASSSRTSGKNRAYEQYF | TGTGCCAGCAGTTCTCGGACTAGCGGGAAGAATCGGGCCTACGAGCAGTACTTC | TRBD2 | TRBJ2-7 | NA | TRBV27
CASSNRAGDGYTF | TGTGCCAGCAGCAACCGGGCGGGGGATGGCTACACCTTC | NA | TRBJ1-2 | NA | TRBV5-5
CASSSGNISPLHF | TGTGCCAGCAGCAGCGGGAACATTTCACCCCTCCACTTT | NA | TRBJ1-6 | NA | TRBV28
CASSEGQGGNTIYF | TGTGCCAGCAGCGAGGGACAGGGAGGAAACACCATATATTTT | TRBD1 | TRBJ1-3 | NA | TRBV11-2
CASTDVNTGELFF | TGTGCCAGCACGGACGTGAACACCGGGGAGCTGTTTTTT | NA | TRBJ2-2 | NA | TRBV27
CAWDTYNYGYTF | TGTGCCTGGGACACTTACAACTATGGCTACACCTTC | NA | TRBJ1-2 | NA | TRBV30
CSVETGDYGYTF | TGCAGCGTTGAAACTGGAGACTATGGCTACACCTTC | NA | TRBJ1-2 | NA | TRBV29-1
CASSYGGTTDTQYF | TGTGCCAGCAGTTACGGAGGGACCACAGATACGCAGTATTTT | NA | TRBJ2-3 | NA | TRBV6-2/TRBV6-3
CASSRDRDYGYTF | TGTGCCAGCAGCCGGGACAGGGATTATGGCTACACCTTC | TRBD1 | TRBJ1-2 | NA | TRBV11-2
CASSQDKGTYEQYF | TGCGCCAGCAGCCAAGATAAAGGGACCTACGAGCAGTACTTC | NA | TRBJ2-7 | NA | TRBV4-1
CASSLVTIPPSSMNTEAFF | TGCGCCAGCAGCTTGGTAACGATCCCCCCTTCCTCCATGAACACTGAAGCTTTCTTT | NA | TRBJ1-1 | NA | TRBV5-1
CASRPRITDTQYF | TGTGCCAGCCGCCCCCGTATCACAGATACGCAGTATTTT | NA | TRBJ2-3 | few | TRBV7-9